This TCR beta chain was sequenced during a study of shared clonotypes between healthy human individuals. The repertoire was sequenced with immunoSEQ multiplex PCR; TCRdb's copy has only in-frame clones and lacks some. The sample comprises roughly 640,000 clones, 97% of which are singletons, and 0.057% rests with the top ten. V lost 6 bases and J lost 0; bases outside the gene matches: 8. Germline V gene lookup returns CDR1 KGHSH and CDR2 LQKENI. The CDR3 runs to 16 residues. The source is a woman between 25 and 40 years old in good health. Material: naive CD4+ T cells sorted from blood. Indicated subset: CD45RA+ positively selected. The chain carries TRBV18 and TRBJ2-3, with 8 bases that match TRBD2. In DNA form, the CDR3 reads TGTGCCAGCTCCCCAACTAGCGGAGCTAGCACAGATACGCAGTATTTT. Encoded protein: CASSPTSGASTDTQYF.